This T cell receptor (beta chain) was sequenced during a study of cytotoxic CD8 clonotypes in ibrutinib-treated CLL (dated by TCRdb to the early 2020s). At the level of the whole study: The cohort included roughly 15 treatment-naive and approximately twelve relapsed/refractory patients; some 18 were IGHV unmutated. Responses were partial in roughly 25 patients and complete in 2; after median around 66 months follow-up, approximately 15 stayed in remission and 12 progressed. Response samples were taken after a median of roughly eleven months on treatment, ranging from about 6 to 36 months. On average, each sample had roughly 230,000 productive templates and tens of thousands of productive rearrangements. Longitudinal samples were obtainable from about 30% of the roughly 90 participants in the trial. Cryopreserved peripheral blood mononuclear cells were obtained prior to treatment, at the time of response, and at either disease progression or sustained remission. Patients were still on ibrutinib when every remission and progressive disease sample was collected. Findings and caveats that apply to the study as a whole: At baseline, clonality was higher than in age-matched healthy donors and showed a strong correlation with circulating CD8+ T-cell counts. Public clonotypes were rare and either shrank or stayed stable during treatment, and the rise in clonality at ibrutinib response reflected expansion of private clonotypes. Lymph node repertoires were not examined, and the timing of sampling was not matched between patients in sustained remission and those whose disease progressed. An increase in clonality was observed at ibrutinib response, with clonality remaining stable during sustained remission and falling back toward baseline at progression.

The germline V gene (reference sequence) yields MNHNY for CDR1 and SVGAGI for CDR2. V drops 2 bases and J drops 7 bases, leaving 15 bases in between. Inclusive of the bounding cysteine and phenylalanine, the CDR3 is 14 residues long. The DNA shown is the 42-base CDR3, in frame from base 1. The time point label for this specimen denotes: roughly 25 months on ibrutinib. Approximately 2 micrograms of genomic DNA were extracted from cryopreserved PBMCs for TCR beta library preparation. Longitudinal blood samples from CLL patients on ibrutinib monotherapy underwent high-throughput TCR beta sequencing. The patients took part in an open-label, single-center phase 2 trial of ibrutinib monotherapy. About this clone itself: Its binding antigen is unknown. No much larger clone exists at a distance of one base, and base qualities are not known.

Each clonotype received, on average, roughly 9.6x coverage in deep resolution sequencing performed on a MiSeq, where the target depth lay between 1 in 1 million and 1 in 200,000 T cells. The immunoSEQ hsTCRB Kit was used to generate TCR beta libraries. The original methods were these. ImmunoSEQ Data Assistant and ImmunoSEQ Analyzer were used for data analysis, and V, D and J genes were assigned according to IMGT definitions. Clonality was computed as one minus normalized Shannon entropy of productive rearrangement frequencies, ranging from 0 to 1. Only overrepresented clonotypes making up at least 0.05% of each patient's repertoire were included in the public clonotype analysis. Approximately 13 age-matched healthy donor repertoires from immuneACCESS served as clonality controls. TCRdb holds this immuneACCESS table with in-frame rearrangements only. Some clones are missing; in checked studies, unresolved V genes explain under half, and the rest has no known cause. V, J and clone size derive from that table, while D and trimming were established from the DNA sequence. Counted in this sample were over 120,000 clones; 70% to 80% of them appeared once. The ten largest clones take up 5.1% of the sample.

The sample in question was PBMCs, obtained after 24 months of ibrutinib treatment. The V and J genes are TRBV6-6 and TRBJ2-7; TRBD2 might be the D gene, on 6 matching bases. The source is a human donor with chronic lymphocytic leukemia. Here the CDR3 is given as CASSYGRRALEQYF. The nucleotides are TGTGCCAGCAGTTACGGGCGGAGGGCTCTGGAGCAGTACTTC.